These T cell receptor beta chains were read from a single sample in a study of human T cells and chemical hapten exposure. One entry per CDR3 protein results from TCRdb running MiXCR on the RACE reads. The table shows about 61,000 distinct CDR3 sequences, with about 6.7% occurring only once. Specimen: whole blood, collected in connection with sensitization to the hapten diphenylcyclopropenone (DPC). The receptors were sampled from a woman aged 25 to 39 with alopecia areata. Some clones in this sample may be carry-over from other donors' samples. Each CDR3 is given with its conserved first and last residue. The D gene is left open where the match is weak. The listing skips clone size in some rows; elsewhere it reads once, few, many or a size class.

size	D	V	J	DNA	CDR3
many	-	TRBV20-1	TRBJ2-7	TGCAGTGCTACTCCTGATTTGGGGGGAAATTCCTACGAGCAGTACTTC	CSATPDLGGNSYEQYF
many	-	TRBV6-2/TRBV6-3	TRBJ1-5	TGTGCCAGCAGTTACCCCCCCAATCAGCCCCAGCATTTT	CASSYPPNQPQHF
-	-	TRBV5-8	TRBJ1-6	TGTGCCAGCAGCCGAGACCCATCGTGGGATTCACCCCTCCACTTT	CASSRDPSWDSPLHF
many	-	TRBV5-1	TRBJ2-5	TGCGCCAGCAGCTTGGCGTGGGGGCAAGAGACCCAGTACTTC	CASSLAWGQETQYF
many	TRBD2	TRBV7-9	TRBJ2-1	TGTGCCAGCCAACTAGCGGGGGGGCCTGTTGAGCAGTTCTTC	CASQLAGGPVEQFF
many	-	TRBV6-2/TRBV6-3	TRBJ1-1	TGTGCCAGCAACAGAGACGCGGGCGCTGAAGCTTTCTTT	CASNRDAGAEAFF
many	TRBD1	TRBV20-1	TRBJ1-1	TGCAGTGCTAGGGGATTCGGGACAGGGACTGAAGCTTTCTTT	CSARGFGTGTEAFF
many	TRBD1	TRBV29-1	TRBJ1-2	TGCAGCGTTGTAAGGGACAGAGCTAACTATGGCTACACCTTC	CSVVRDRANYGYTF
many	-	TRBV12-3/TRBV12-4	TRBJ1-6	TGTGCCAGCAGTTTGAATGGGGATTCACCCCTCCACTTT	CASSLNGDSPLHF
many	TRBD1	TRBV10-3	TRBJ2-5	TGTGCCATCAGTGAGCCGCGTACGGACAGGGATACAGAGACCCAGTACTTC	CAISEPRTDRDTETQYF
many	-	TRBV20-1	TRBJ2-1	TGCAGTGCTAGTTCGGGAACGGGGCGGAATGAGCAGTTCTTC	CSASSGTGRNEQFF
many	TRBD1	TRBV4-1	TRBJ1-2	TGCGCCAGCAGCCAAGACATGGTACGACAGGGGGCAATGGGCTACACCTTC	CASSQDMVRQGAMGYTF
-	-	TRBV20-1	TRBJ2-7	TGCAGTGCTAGAGATCTAGTTCAGGGGACCTACGAGCAGTACTTC	CSARDLVQGTYEQYF
many	-	TRBV12-3/TRBV12-4	TRBJ1-4	TGTGCCAGCAGTACGTCTCGGGCAGGGAATGAAAAGCTGTTTTTT	CASSTSRAGNEKLFF
many	-	TRBV6-1	TRBJ1-1	TGTGCCAGCAGTACCCCAGGGGCCAGGAACACTGAAGCTTTCTTT	CASSTPGARNTEAFF
few	-	TRBV11-2	TRBJ1-3	TGTGCCAGCAGCTTAGTAGCCCGGACACTGGGAAACACCATATATTTT	CASSLVARTLGNTIYF
many	-	TRBV12-3/TRBV12-4	TRBJ2-6	TGTGCCAGCAGAGAGGGGGGCACTGGGGCCAACGTCCTGACTTTC	CASREGGTGANVLTF
many	-	TRBV6-2/TRBV6-3	TRBJ2-6	TGTGCCAGCAGTCAACCCCACTCTGGGGCCAACGTCCTGACTTTC	CASSQPHSGANVLTF
many	-	TRBV20-1	TRBJ1-5	TGCAGTGCTAGAGCCGGGGGGAATCAGCCCCAGCATTTT	CSARAGGNQPQHF
many	TRBD1	TRBV5-1	TRBJ2-1	TGCGCCAGCAGGGAAGGACAGGGATTATACAATGAGCAGTTCTTC	CASREGQGLYNEQFF
few	-	TRBV7-8	TRBJ1-4	TGTGCCAGCAGTTTTTTCCCGACAGTTCGTCGCATAGAAAAACTGTTTTTT	CASSFFPTVRRIEKLFF
few	TRBD2	TRBV5-1	TRBJ2-5	TGCGCCAGCAGCTTCGGGACTAGGGGCCAAGAGACCCAGTACTTC	CASSFGTRGQETQYF
-	TRBD1	TRBV20-1	TRBJ1-3	TGCAGTGCTAGGCCTGGACAGGGTGCTGACACCATATATTTT	CSARPGQGADTIYF
few	-	TRBV5-6	TRBJ2-3	TGTGCCAGCAGCCCCGGGCCTTACACAGATACGCAGTATTTT	CASSPGPYTDTQYF
many	TRBD1	TRBV6-5	TRBJ1-2	TGTGCCAGCGGCCCCTCAGGGGGCGAGTTCTATGGCTACACCTTC	CASGPSGGEFYGYTF
-	TRBD1	TRBV25-1	TRBJ1-1	TGTGCCAGCAGCCCCGGGACAGCGCCTCGGGCTGAAGCTTTCTTT	CASSPGTAPRAEAFF
many	TRBD1	TRBV6-5	TRBJ2-6	TGTGCCAGCAGTAGACAGGGTACAGGGACTGGGGCCAACGTCCTGACTTTC	CASSRQGTGTGANVLTF
few	-	TRBV12-3/TRBV12-4	TRBJ1-1	TGTGCCAGCAGTAACAGGAGGGTGAACACTGAAGCTTTCTTT	CASSNRRVNTEAFF
many	-	TRBV20-1	TRBJ2-5	TGCAGTGCTAGAGGAAAAGAGACCCAGTACTTC	CSARGKETQYF
-	TRBD1	TRBV12-3/TRBV12-4	TRBJ1-1	TGTGCCAGCAGTTTAGGGACAGGGAGCTCCACTGAAGCTTTCTTT	CASSLGTGSSTEAFF
few	TRBD1	TRBV12-3/TRBV12-4	TRBJ2-2	TGTGCCAGCAGACTTGGACAGGCCGGGGAGCTGTTTTTT	CASRLGQAGELFF
many	TRBD2	TRBV20-1	TRBJ2-2	TGCAGTGCTAGGGATCTAGCGGGGTACACCGGGGAGCTGTTTTTT	CSARDLAGYTGELFF
few	TRBD1	TRBV5-1	TRBJ2-5	TGCGCCAGCGGCTCTGAGGGACAGTCCCAAGAGACCCAGTACTTC	CASGSEGQSQETQYF
few	TRBD1	TRBV3-1	TRBJ2-3	TGTGCCAGCAGCCAAGATCCAGGGGGCGCAGATACGCAGTATTTT	CASSQDPGGADTQYF
many	-	TRBV6-6	TRBJ1-5	TGTGCCAGCAGTTACTCGAGGGGATCCATCAATCAGCCCCAGCATTTT	CASSYSRGSINQPQHF
-	TRBD1	TRBV6-1	TRBJ1-6	TGTGCCAGCAGTGAAGTCGGCAGGGGGAATTCACCCCTCCACTTT	CASSEVGRGNSPLHF
many	-	TRBV19	TRBJ2-4	TGTGCCAGTAGTATTACACAGGGCGTTCATCAGTACTTC	CASSITQGVHQYF
few	-	TRBV5-1	TRBJ1-1	TGCGCCAGCAGCTTGTCCTCAGCGAACACTGAAGCTTTCTTT	CASSLSSANTEAFF
many	-	TRBV6-5	TRBJ1-1	TGTGCCAGCAGTTACGGGGAGTCGGACACTGAAGCTTTCTTT	CASSYGESDTEAFF
many	-	TRBV9	TRBJ2-3	TGTGCCAGCAGCGCTGGGGGGACAGATACGCAGTATTTT	CASSAGGTDTQYF
many	TRBD1	TRBV3-1	TRBJ1-2	TGTGCCAGCAGCCGACAGGGGGCTATTGTTGGCTACACCTTC	CASSRQGAIVGYTF
few	-	TRBV7-9	TRBJ1-4	TGTGCCAGGCTGACAGAGCCTCCAACTAATGAAAAACTGTTTTTT	CARLTEPPTNEKLFF
many	-	TRBV20-1	TRBJ2-6	TGCAGTGCTAGCGGTAGCAACTCTGGGGCCAACGTCCTGACTTTC	CSASGSNSGANVLTF
many	TRBD1	TRBV5-1	TRBJ2-3	TGCGCCAGCAGCCTGGGGACAGTTACCAGCACAGATACGCAGTATTTT	CASSLGTVTSTDTQYF
many	-	TRBV7-9	TRBJ1-1	TGTGCCAGCAGTCTGCGATGGAACACTGAAGCTTTCTTT	CASSLRWNTEAFF
-	-	TRBV20-1	TRBJ1-2	TGCAGTGCCCAGATGGGGGACTATGGCTACACCTTC	CSAQMGDYGYTF
many	TRBD2	TRBV11-2	TRBJ2-2	TGTGCCAGCAGCTTAGCGGGGGGGCGGTCCGGGGAGCTGTTTTTT	CASSLAGGRSGELFF
many	-	TRBV5-1	TRBJ1-1	TGCGCCAGCAGCTGGACAGCCATGAACACTGAAGCTTTCTTT	CASSWTAMNTEAFF
many	-	TRBV9	TRBJ2-1	TGTGCCAGCAGCGTAGGGACTTACAATGAGCAGTTCTTC	CASSVGTYNEQFF
-	-	TRBV20-1	TRBJ2-1	TGCAGTGCTAGAGAGTACGGGGTCTTCTACAATGAGCAGTTCTTC	CSAREYGVFYNEQFF
many	-	TRBV11-2	TRBJ2-1	TGTGCCAGCAGCCTCCTGGTGCGGAATCGGAGAGGGTACAATGAGCAGTTCTTC	CASSLLVRNRRGYNEQFF
many	-	TRBV20-1	TRBJ2-2	TGCAGTGCTAGGCCGCGGGGGCGGGGCACCGGGGAGCTGTTTTTT	CSARPRGRGTGELFF
many	-	TRBV10-3	TRBJ1-1	TGTGCCACGATACCGACAGGGAACACTGAAGCTTTCTTT	CATIPTGNTEAFF